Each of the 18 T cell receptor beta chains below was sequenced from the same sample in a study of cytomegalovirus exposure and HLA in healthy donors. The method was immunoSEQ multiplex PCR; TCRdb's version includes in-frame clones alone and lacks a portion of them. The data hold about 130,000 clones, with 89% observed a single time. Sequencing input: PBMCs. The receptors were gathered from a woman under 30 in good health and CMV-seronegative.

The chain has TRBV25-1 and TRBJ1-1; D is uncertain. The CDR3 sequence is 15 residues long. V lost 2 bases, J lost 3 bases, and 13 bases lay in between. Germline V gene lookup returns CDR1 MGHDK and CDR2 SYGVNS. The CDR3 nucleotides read TGTGCCAGCAGTGAAGAAAGTTGGGCTGACACTGAAGCTTTCTTT. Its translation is CASSEESWADTEAFF.

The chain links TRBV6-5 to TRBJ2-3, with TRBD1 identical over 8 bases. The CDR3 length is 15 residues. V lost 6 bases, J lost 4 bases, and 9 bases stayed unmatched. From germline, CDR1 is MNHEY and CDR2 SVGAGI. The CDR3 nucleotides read TGTGCCAGCAGACTACAGTGGACAGGGTCAGATACGCAGTATTTT. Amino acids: CASRLQWTGSDTQYF.

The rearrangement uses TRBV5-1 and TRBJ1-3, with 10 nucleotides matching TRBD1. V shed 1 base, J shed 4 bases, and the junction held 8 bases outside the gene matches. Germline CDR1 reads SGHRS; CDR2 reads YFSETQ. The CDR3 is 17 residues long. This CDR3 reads CASSLSWTGGIGNTIYF. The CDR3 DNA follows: TGCGCCAGCAGCTTGTCGTGGACAGGGGGAATCGGAAACACCATATATTTT.

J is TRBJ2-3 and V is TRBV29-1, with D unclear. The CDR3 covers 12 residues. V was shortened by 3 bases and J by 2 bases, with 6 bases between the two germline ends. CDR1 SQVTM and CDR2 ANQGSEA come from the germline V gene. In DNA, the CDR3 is TGCAGCGTTGACCCCTCCACAGATACGCAGTATTTT. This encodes CSVDPSTDTQYF.

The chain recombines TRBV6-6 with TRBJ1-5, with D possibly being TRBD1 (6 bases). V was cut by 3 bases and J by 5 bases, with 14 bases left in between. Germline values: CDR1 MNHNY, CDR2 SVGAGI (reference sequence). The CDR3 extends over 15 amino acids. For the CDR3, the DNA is TGTGCCAGCAGTTATACTTGGACAGTCGATCAGCCCCAGCATTTT. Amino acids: CASSYTWTVDQPQHF.

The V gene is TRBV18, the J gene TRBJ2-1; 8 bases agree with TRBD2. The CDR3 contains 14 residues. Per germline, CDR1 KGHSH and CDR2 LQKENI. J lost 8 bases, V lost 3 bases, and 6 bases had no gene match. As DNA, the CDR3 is TGTGCCAGCTCACCTCCGGCGGGAGGTGATGAGCAGTTCTTC. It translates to CASSPPAGGDEQFF.

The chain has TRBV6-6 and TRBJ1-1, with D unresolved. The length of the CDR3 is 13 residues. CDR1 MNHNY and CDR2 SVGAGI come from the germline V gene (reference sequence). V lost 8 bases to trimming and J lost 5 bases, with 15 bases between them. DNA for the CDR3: TGTGCCAGCGGGGTGGTCGGGGTAACTGAAGCTTTCTTT. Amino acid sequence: CASGVVGVTEAFF.

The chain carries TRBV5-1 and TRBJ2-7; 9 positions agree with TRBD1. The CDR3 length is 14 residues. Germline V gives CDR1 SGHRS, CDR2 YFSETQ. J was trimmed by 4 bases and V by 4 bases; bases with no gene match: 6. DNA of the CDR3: TGCGCCAGCAGCACACAGGGGGCTCAGTACGAGCAGTACTTC. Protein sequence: CASSTQGAQYEQYF.

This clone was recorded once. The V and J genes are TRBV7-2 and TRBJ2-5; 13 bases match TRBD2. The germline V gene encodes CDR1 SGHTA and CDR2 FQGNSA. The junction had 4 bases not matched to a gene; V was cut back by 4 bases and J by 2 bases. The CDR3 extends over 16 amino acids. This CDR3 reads CASSWGLAGNQETQYF. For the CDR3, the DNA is TGTGCCAGCAGCTGGGGACTAGCGGGAAATCAAGAGACCCAGTACTTC.

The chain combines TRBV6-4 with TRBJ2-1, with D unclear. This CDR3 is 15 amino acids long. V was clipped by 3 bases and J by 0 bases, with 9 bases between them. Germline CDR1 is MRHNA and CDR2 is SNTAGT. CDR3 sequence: CASSEAASSYNEQFF. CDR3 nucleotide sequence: TGTGCCAGCAGTGAGGCGGCAAGCTCCTACAATGAGCAGTTCTTC.

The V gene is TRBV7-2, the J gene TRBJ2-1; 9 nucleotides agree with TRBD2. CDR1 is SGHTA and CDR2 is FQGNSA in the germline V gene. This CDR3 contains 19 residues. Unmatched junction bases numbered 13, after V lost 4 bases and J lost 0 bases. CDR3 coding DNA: TGTGCCAGCAGCTCCCCCACTTGGGAGCGGGGGGACTCCTACAATGAGCAGTTCTTC. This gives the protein CASSSPTWERGDSYNEQFF.

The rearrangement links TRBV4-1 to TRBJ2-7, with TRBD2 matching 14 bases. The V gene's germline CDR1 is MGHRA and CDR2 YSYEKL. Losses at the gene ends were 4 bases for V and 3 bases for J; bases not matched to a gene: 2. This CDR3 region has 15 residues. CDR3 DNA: TGCGCCAGCAGCCGGGGACTAGCGGGAGACTACGAGCAGTACTTC. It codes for CASSRGLAGDYEQYF.

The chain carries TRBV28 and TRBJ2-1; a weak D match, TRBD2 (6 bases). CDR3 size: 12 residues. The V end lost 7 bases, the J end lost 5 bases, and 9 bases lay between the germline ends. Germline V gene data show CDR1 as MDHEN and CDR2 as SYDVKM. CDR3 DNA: TGTGCCAGCACCCGCGGGAACAATGAGCAGTTCTTC. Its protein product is CASTRGNNEQFF.

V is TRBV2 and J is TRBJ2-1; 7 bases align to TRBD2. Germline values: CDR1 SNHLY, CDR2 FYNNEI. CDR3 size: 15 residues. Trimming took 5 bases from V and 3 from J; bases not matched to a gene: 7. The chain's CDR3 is CASSWTRLLYNEQFF. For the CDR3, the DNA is TGTGCCAGCAGTTGGACTAGACTCCTCTACAATGAGCAGTTCTTC.

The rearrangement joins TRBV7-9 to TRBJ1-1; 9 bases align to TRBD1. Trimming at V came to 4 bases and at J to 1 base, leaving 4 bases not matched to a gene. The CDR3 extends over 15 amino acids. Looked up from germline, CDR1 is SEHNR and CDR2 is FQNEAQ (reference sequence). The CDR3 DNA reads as TGTGCCAGCAGCTCTAGGGGACAGGGGAACACTGAAGCTTTCTTT. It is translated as CASSSRGQGNTEAFF. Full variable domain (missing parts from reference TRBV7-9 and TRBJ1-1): DTGVSQNPRHKITKRGQNVTFRCDPISEHNRLYWYRQTLGQGPEFLTYFQNEAQLEKSRLLSDRFSAERPKGSFSTLEIQRTEQGDSAMYLCASSSRGQGNTEAFFGQGTRLTVV.

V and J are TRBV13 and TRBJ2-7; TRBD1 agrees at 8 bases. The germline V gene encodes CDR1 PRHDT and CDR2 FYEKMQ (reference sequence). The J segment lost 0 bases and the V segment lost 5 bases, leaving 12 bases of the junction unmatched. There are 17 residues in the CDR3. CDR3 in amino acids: CASSLTGTGKSSYEQYV. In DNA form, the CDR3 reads TGTGCCAGCAGCCTTACCGGGACAGGTAAGAGCTCCTACGAGCAGTACGTC.

CDR3 in DNA: TGTGCCAGTGGGCCCGGACTAGCGGTGTACTACGAGCAGTACTTC. It encodes CASGPGLAVYYEQYF. The genes are TRBV28 and TRBJ2-7; TRBD2 aligns across 10 bases. This CDR3 spans 15 amino acids. V dropped 9 bases and J dropped 3; count of bases not matched to a gene: 11. In germline, CDR1 is MDHEN, CDR2 SYDVKM.

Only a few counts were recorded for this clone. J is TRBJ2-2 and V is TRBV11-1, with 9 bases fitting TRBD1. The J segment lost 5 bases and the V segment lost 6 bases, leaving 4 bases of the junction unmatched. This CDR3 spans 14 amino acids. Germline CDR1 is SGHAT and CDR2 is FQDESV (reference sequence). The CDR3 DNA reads TGTGCCAGCAGTCTACAGGGGGCGACCGGGGAGCTGTTTTTT. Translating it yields CASSLQGATGELFF.